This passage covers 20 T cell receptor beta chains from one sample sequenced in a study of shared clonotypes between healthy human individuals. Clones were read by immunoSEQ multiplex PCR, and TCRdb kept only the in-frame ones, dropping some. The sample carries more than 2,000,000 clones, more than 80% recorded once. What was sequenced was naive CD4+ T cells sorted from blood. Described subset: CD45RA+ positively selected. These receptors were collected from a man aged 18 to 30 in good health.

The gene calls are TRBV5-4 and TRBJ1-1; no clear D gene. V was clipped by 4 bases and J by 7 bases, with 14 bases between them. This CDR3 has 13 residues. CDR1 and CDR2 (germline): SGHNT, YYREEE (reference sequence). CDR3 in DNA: TGTGCCAGCAGCGTAGGAGGGCGGGGTGAAGCTTTCTTT. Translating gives CASSVGGRGEAFF.

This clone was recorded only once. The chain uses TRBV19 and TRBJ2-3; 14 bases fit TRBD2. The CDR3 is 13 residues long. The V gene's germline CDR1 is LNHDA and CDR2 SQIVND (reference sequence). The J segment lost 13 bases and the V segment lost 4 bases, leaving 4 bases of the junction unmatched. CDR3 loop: CASSTPGLAGEYF. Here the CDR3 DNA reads TGTGCCAGTAGTACGCCGGGACTAGCGGGAGAGTATTTT.

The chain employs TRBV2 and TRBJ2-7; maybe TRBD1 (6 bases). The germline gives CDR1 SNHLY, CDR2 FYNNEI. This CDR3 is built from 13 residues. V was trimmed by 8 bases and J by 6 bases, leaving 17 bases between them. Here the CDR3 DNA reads TGTGCCAGCTCCGGTCAGGGGTCGGGCGAGCAGTACTTC. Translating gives CASSGQGSGEQYF.

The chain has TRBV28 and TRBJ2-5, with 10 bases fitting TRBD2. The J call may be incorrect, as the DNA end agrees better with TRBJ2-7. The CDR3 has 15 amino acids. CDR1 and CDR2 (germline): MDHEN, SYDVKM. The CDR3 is CASSPPLAGAYEQYF. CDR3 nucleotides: TGTGCCAGCAGTCCACCCCTAGCGGGAGCCTACGAGCAGTACTTC.

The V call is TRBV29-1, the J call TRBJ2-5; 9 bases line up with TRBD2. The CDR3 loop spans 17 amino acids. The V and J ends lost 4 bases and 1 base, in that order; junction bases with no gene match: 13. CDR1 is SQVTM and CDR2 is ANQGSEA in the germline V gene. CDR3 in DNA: TGCAGCGTTGCTTGGCGGGGGGGCATGCCTCCCCAAGAGACCCAGTACTTC. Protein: CSVAWRGGMPPQETQYF.

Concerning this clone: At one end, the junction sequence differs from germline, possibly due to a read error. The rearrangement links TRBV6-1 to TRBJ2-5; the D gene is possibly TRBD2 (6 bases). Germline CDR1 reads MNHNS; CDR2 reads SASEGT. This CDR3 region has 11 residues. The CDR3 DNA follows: TGTGCCAGCAGTGATGATTGGGACTTCAACTTC. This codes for CASSDDWDFNF.

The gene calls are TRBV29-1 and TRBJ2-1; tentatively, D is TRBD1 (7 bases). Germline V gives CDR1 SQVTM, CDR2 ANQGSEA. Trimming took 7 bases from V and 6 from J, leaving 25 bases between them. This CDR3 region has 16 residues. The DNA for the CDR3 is TGCAGCGGCGGCCACTTAGACAGGGACTTTGCCAATGAGCAGTTCTTC. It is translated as CSGGHLDRDFANEQFF.

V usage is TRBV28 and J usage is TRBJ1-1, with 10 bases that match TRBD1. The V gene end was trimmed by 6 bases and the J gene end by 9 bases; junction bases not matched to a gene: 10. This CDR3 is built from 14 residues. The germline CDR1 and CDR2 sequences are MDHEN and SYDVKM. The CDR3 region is CASSPSLGQGKAFF. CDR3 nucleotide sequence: TGTGCCAGCAGCCCAAGCCTGGGACAGGGGAAAGCTTTCTTT.

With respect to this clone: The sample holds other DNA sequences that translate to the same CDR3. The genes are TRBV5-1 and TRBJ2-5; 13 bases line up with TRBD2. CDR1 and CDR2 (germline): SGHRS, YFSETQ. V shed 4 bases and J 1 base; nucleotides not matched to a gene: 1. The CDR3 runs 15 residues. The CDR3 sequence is CASSRTSGSQETQYF. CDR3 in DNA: TGCGCCAGCAGCCGGACTAGCGGGAGCCAAGAGACCCAGTACTTC.

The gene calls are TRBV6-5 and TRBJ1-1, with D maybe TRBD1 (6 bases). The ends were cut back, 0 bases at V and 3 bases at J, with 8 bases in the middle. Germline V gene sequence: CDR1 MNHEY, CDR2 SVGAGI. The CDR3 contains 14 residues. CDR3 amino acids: CASSYSGQDTEAFF. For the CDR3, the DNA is TGTGCCAGCAGTTACTCGGGACAAGACACTGAAGCTTTCTTT.

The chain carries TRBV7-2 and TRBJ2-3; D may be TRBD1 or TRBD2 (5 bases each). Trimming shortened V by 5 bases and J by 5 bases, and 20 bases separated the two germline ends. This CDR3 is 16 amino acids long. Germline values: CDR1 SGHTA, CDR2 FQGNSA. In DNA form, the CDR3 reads TGTGCCAGCAGCCCCAGTCCCGGGACGGGGCAAGATACGCAGTATTTT. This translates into CASSPSPGTGQDTQYF.

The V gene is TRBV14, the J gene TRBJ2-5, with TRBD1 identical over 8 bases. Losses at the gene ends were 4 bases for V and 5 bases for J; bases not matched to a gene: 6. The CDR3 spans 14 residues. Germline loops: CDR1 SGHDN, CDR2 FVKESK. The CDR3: CASSLGQAGETQYF. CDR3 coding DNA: TGTGCCAGCAGCCTGGGACAGGCCGGTGAGACCCAGTACTTC.

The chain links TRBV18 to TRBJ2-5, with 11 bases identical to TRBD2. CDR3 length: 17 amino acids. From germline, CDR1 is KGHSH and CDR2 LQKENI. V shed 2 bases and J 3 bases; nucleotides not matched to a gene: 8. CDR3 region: CASSPILAGGHKETQYF. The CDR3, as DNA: TGTGCCAGCTCACCAATCCTAGCGGGGGGTCATAAAGAGACCCAGTACTTC. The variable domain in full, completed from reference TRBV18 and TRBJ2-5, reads NAGVMQNPRHLVRRRGQEARLRCSPMKGHSHVYWYRQLPEEGLKFMVYLQKENIIDESGMPKERFSAEFPKEGPSILRIQQVVRGDSAAYFCASSPILAGGHKETQYFGPGTRLLVL.

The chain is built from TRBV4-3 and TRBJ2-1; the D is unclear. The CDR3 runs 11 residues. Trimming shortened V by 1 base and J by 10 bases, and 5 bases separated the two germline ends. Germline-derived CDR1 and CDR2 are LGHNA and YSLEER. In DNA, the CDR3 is TGCGCCAGCAGCCAAGCCCACGAGCAGTTCTTC. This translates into CASSQAHEQFF.

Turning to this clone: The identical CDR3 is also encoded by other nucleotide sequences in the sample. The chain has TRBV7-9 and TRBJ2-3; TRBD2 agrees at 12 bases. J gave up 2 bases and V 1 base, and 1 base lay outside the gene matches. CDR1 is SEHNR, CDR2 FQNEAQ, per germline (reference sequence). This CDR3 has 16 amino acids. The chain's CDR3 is CASSLGLAGDTDTQYF. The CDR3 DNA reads TGTGCCAGCAGCTTAGGACTAGCGGGGGACACAGATACGCAGTATTTT. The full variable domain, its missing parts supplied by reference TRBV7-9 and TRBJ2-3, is DTGVSQNPRHKITKRGQNVTFRCDPISEHNRLYWYRQTLGQGPEFLTYFQNEAQLEKSRLLSDRFSAERPKGSFSTLEIQRTEQGDSAMYLCASSLGLAGDTDTQYFGPGTRLTVL.

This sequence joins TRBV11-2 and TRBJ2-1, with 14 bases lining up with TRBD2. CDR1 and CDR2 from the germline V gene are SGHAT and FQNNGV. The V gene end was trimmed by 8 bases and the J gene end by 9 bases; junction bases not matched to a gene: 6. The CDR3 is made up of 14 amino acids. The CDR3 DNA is TGTGCCAGCGGGGGACTAGCGGGAGAGCCTGAGCAGTTCTTC. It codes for CASGGLAGEPEQFF.

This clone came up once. In nucleotides, the CDR3 is TGCAGCGTTGAGTTAGTCCACGAGCAGTACTTC. Its protein is CSVELVHEQYF. The J gene is TRBJ2-7, the V gene TRBV29-1; D gene ambiguous. V was clipped by 3 bases and J by 5 bases, with 8 bases between them. CDR1 SQVTM and CDR2 ANQGSEA come from the germline V gene. The CDR3 contains 11 residues.

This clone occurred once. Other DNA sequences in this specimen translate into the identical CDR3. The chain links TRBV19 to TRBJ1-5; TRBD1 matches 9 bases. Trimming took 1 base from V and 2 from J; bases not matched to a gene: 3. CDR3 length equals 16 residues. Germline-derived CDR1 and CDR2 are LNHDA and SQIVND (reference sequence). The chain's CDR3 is CASSIVRQGGNQPQHF. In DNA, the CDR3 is TGTGCCAGTAGTATAGTTCGACAGGGGGGCAATCAGCCCCAGCATTTT.

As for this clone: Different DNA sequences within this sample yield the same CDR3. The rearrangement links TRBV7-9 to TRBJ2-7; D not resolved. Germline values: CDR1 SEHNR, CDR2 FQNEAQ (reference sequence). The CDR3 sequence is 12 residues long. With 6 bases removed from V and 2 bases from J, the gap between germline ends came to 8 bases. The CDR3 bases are TGTGCCAGCAGTCCTGTCCCCTACGAGCAGTACTTC. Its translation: CASSPVPYEQYF.

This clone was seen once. The CDR3: CASSPPGRGSTDTQYF. Written as DNA, the CDR3 is TGTGCCAGCTCACCACCGGGGAGAGGAAGCACAGATACGCAGTATTTT. This chain connects TRBV18 to TRBJ2-3, with D perhaps matching TRBD2 (5 bases). The CDR3 loop spans 16 amino acids. Trimming pared 0 bases from V and 0 bases from J, leaving 10 bases between. CDR1 and CDR2 from the germline V gene are KGHSH and LQKENI.